These 16 T cell receptor beta chains came from one sample sequenced in a study of neurological immune-mediated disorders. TCRdb used MiXCR to reprocess the 5' RACE reads, holding one entry per CDR3 protein. The sample holds 55,000 or so distinct CDR3 sequences, more than 4% seen once. The material sequenced was PBMCs. These TCRs come from a man in his fifties with multiple sclerosis.

This clonotype was seen many times. The chain couples TRBV28 to TRBJ1-5; weak D call: TRBD1 (5 bases). This CDR3 is 18 amino acids long. The V end lost 4 bases, the J end lost 5 bases, and 24 bases lay between the germline ends. Germline V gives CDR1 MDHEN, CDR2 SYDVKM. This chain's CDR3 is CASSSSPGLGTLDQPQHF. The CDR3 nucleotides read TGTGCCAGCAGTTCTTCCCCTGGATTGGGGACCCTAGATCAGCCCCAGCATTTT.

Written as DNA, the CDR3 is TGTGCCGCGACCGCAGCGGACACTGAAGCTTTCTTT. This sequence encodes CAATAADTEAFF. J is TRBJ1-1 and V is TRBV7-9; D is unresolved. The CDR3 has 12 amino acids. Trimming removed 11 bases at V and 3 bases at J, with 13 bases between. The germline V gene encodes CDR1 SEHNR and CDR2 FQNEAQ (reference sequence).

In its sample, this clonotype was seen a few times. The chain employs TRBV28 and TRBJ2-7; 9 bases map to TRBD1. CDR3 length: 15 residues. Germline trimming cut 3 bases from V and 1 base from J; bases unmatched to any gene: 4. Germline loops: CDR1 MDHEN, CDR2 SYDVKM. The CDR3 here is CASSFPDRGSYEQYF. The CDR3 DNA reads TGTGCCAGCAGTTTCCCTGACAGGGGGTCCTACGAGCAGTACTTC.

The table lists this clonotype with many counts. The rearrangement joins TRBV7-3 to TRBJ2-1; D could derive from TRBD1 or TRBD2 (6 bases each). The V gene's germline CDR1 is SGHTA and CDR2 FQGTGA. The CDR3 has 15 residues. V lost 2 bases and J 7 bases, leaving 15 bases between the germline ends. The CDR3 is CASSLSTRGLNEQFF. CDR3 coding DNA: TGTGCCAGCAGCTTATCAACCAGGGGACTGAATGAGCAGTTCTTC.

This clonotype was picked up many times. This rearrangement joins TRBV5-5 to TRBJ2-1, with D unresolved. CDR3 length: 15 amino acids. The V gene's germline CDR1 is SGHKS and CDR2 YYEKEE (reference sequence). V lost 0 bases to trimming and J lost 2 bases, with 9 bases between them. The CDR3, as DNA: TGTGCCAGCAGCTTGGATGGGGTGACCTACAATGAGCAGTTCTTC. Amino acids: CASSLDGVTYNEQFF.

This clonotype was seen at least ten times. The chain links TRBV20-1 to TRBJ1-5; D is unresolved. Trimming took off 0 bases at V and 5 bases at J, with 14 bases between the two ends. CDR1 DFQATT and CDR2 SNEGSKA come from the germline V gene (reference sequence). This CDR3 spans 15 amino acids. The CDR3 loop is CSARDYSLKDQPQHF. The CDR3 DNA sequence: TGCAGTGCTAGAGATTACTCGCTTAAGGATCAGCCCCAGCATTTT.

In its sample, this clonotype was seen many times. The gene calls are TRBV6-1 and TRBJ2-2, with no clear D. The length of the CDR3 is 12 residues. Between the trimmed V and J ends, which lost 7 bases and 6 bases, there was a span of 9 bases. The germline V gene encodes CDR1 MNHNS and CDR2 SASEGT. CDR3: CASIPLAGELFF. In DNA, the CDR3 is TGTGCCAGCATCCCCCTCGCCGGGGAGCTGTTTTTT.

This clonotype was detected many times. V gene TRBV10-3 combines with J gene TRBJ2-3; 13 bases map to TRBD2. The CDR3 spans 16 residues. V dropped 9 bases and J dropped 2; count of bases not matched to a gene: 8. The germline V gene encodes CDR1 ENHRY and CDR2 SYGVKD. The CDR3 region has the DNA TGTGCCATACAAAGACTAGCGGGAGGAAACACAGATACGCAGTATTTT. Its protein is CAIQRLAGGNTDTQYF.

This clonotype showed up many times. CDR3 DNA: TGTGCCAGCAGTTTATCGCCAGGGGCGACTAACTATGGCTACACCTTC. As protein: CASSLSPGATNYGYTF. The chain employs TRBV27 and TRBJ1-2, with a weak D call TRBD1 (6 bases). V was trimmed by 0 bases and J by 0 bases, leaving 11 bases between them. Germline V CDR1 and CDR2: MNHEY, SMNVEV (reference sequence). The CDR3 has 16 amino acids.

The sample holds many counts of this clonotype. The genes are TRBV5-1 and TRBJ2-2; D is perhaps TRBD1 (5 bases). CDR1 and CDR2 from the germline V gene are SGHRS and YFSETQ. V lost 4 bases and J lost 7, with 11 bases in between. This CDR3 region has 13 residues. This CDR3 is CASSNQGSGELFF. The CDR3 nucleotides are TGCGCCAGCAGCAACCAGGGTAGCGGGGAGCTGTTTTTT.

This clonotype was counted ten times or more. CDR3 sequence reads: CASSLPFTGEQYF. The CDR3 coding sequence is TGCGCCAGCAGTTTACCCTTCACGGGCGAGCAGTACTTC. The chain employs TRBV5-1 and TRBJ2-7; D unclear. The CDR3 has 13 residues. The V end lost 5 bases, the J end lost 6 bases, and 15 bases lay between the germline ends. The germline V gene has CDR1 SGHRS and CDR2 YFSETQ.

This clonotype was recorded at least ten times. This chain connects TRBV5-5 to TRBJ1-2; D uncertain. In germline, CDR1 is SGHKS, CDR2 YYEKEE (reference sequence). The CDR3 has 15 residues. Trimming cost V 1 base and J 2 bases, with 12 bases left between them. The CDR3, as DNA: TGTGCCAGCAGCTTGATCGACATCCCAAACTATGGCTACACCTTC. Its protein product is CASSLIDIPNYGYTF.

This clonotype was seen only a few times. The CDR3 DNA is TGCAGTGCTAGAGACAGGAATCAGCCCCAGCATTTT. This codes for CSARDRNQPQHF. The chain is built from TRBV20-1 and TRBJ1-5; D ambiguous. This CDR3 is 12 amino acids long. Between the trimmed V and J ends, which lost 0 bases and 4 bases, there was a span of 4 bases. Germline assignment: CDR1 DFQATT and CDR2 SNEGSKA (reference sequence).

This clonotype was seen at least ten times. This chain connects TRBV29-1 to TRBJ2-3; 10 nucleotides line up with TRBD2. This CDR3 spans 13 amino acids. V lost 7 bases to trimming and J lost 3 bases; unmatched junction nucleotides: 4. Germline CDR1 and CDR2: SQVTM and ANQGSEA. The CDR3 loop reads CSGTSGETDTQYF. The DNA of the CDR3 is TGCAGCGGTACTAGCGGGGAGACAGATACGCAGTATTTT.

In its sample, this clonotype was seen many times. The chain's CDR3 is CASSTQRDTEAFF. The CDR3 DNA follows: TGTGCCAGCAGCACTCAAAGGGACACTGAAGCTTTCTTT. The chain carries TRBV9 and TRBJ1-1; D gene uncertain. Trimming took off 4 bases at V and 3 bases at J, with 10 bases between the two ends. There are 13 residues in the CDR3. Germline V gene data show CDR1 as SGDLS and CDR2 as YYNGEE.

Ten or more counts support this clonotype. The chain has TRBV5-1 and TRBJ1-4; possibly TRBD1 for D (6 bases). The CDR3 has 16 amino acids. Per the germline V gene, CDR1 is SGHRS and CDR2 is YFSETQ. V was trimmed by 0 bases and J by 0 bases, leaving 9 bases between them. The CDR3: CASSLAGDATNEKLFF. The CDR3 DNA reads TGCGCCAGCAGCTTGGCAGGGGACGCAACTAATGAAAAACTGTTTTTT. Filled out from reference TRBV5-1 and TRBJ1-4, the complete variable domain reads KAGVTQTPRYLIKTRGQQVTLSCSPISGHRSVSWYQQTPGQGLQFLFEYFSETQRNKGNFPGRFSGRQFSNSRSEMNVSTLELGDSALYLCASSLAGDATNEKLFFGSGTQLSVL.